A single sample gave rise to the 2 T cell receptor beta chains below, sequenced in a study of blood T cell repertoires in COVID-19 (dated by TCRdb to about 2020). The protocol used for the library was the immunoSEQ multiplex PCR assay. This is the immuneACCESS table as TCRdb keeps it, with only in-frame sequences that have V and J called. A part of the clones is gone; compared with another copy, unresolved V genes explain less than half, and the rest is unexplained. This sample comprises around 100,000 clones, less than 90% of them detected only once. The ten largest clones add up to 6% to 6.5% of the sample. The sequencing input was peripheral blood. The receptors come from a human donor in a cohort sampled during active COVID-19.

The CDR3 reads CATSDFPDGLAAGIQPRELFF. In DNA, the CDR3 is TGTGCCACCAGTGATTTCCCCGATGGACTAGCGGCGGGGATCCAGCCCAGGGAGCTGTTTTTT. The rearrangement joins TRBV24-1 to TRBJ2-2; 10 bases fit TRBD2. Germline trimming cut 1 base from V and 9 bases from J; bases unmatched to any gene: 22. Germline assignment: CDR1 KGHDR and CDR2 SFDVKD. The CDR3 has 21 amino acids.

This clone came up a few times. V is TRBV5-6 and J is TRBJ2-3; TRBD1 aligns across 7 bases. The CDR3 sequence is 16 residues long. Germline CDR1 reads SGHDT; CDR2 reads YYEEEE. With V trimmed by 1 base and J by 2 bases, 7 bases remained unmatched. CDR3 protein: CASSLRQGVLTDTQYF. As DNA, the CDR3 is TGTGCCAGCAGCTTGAGGCAGGGGGTACTCACAGATACGCAGTATTTT.